These T cell receptor beta chains were read from a single sample in a study of blood T cell repertoires in COVID-19. Generated by immunoSEQ multiplex PCR, the TCRdb table keeps only in-frame clones and is missing some. The sample carries roughly 180,000 clones, less than 85% recorded once. Sequencing was performed on peripheral blood. Receptor source: a woman at least 80 years old with active or convalescent COVID-19. Both conserved end residues are part of each CDR3. Each record gives: V gene, J gene, CDR3 protein.

TRBV28,TRBJ1-2,CASMRYGYTF
TRBV9,TRBJ1-1,CASSAGQLDTEAFF
TRBV19,TRBJ2-7,CASSTTTRGEQYF
TRBV7-8,TRBJ2-7,CASSFHLQGGYEQYF
TRBV19,TRBJ1-1,CASSILGTRGTEAFF
TRBV5-1,TRBJ1-1,CASSLEFPGGTEAFF
TRBV3-1/TRBV3-2,TRBJ1-5,CASSWDRDQPQHF
TRBV6-1,TRBJ1-6,CASSEVQGAYSPLHF
TRBV12-3/TRBV12-4,TRBJ2-1,CASSLRQGIEQFF
TRBV9,TRBJ2-7,CASSVGVNRFSYEQYF
TRBV20-1,TRBJ2-7,CSASEDRVNYEQYF
TRBV29-1,TRBJ2-5,CSAIGRESVETQYF
TRBV28,TRBJ1-6,CASSFWAGDNSPLHF
TRBV19,TRBJ1-1,CASTKIGSRTNTEAFF
TRBV5-4,TRBJ2-5,CASSLAVLSETQYF
TRBV7-3,TRBJ2-2,CASSLTPSGVTGELFF
TRBV11-2,TRBJ2-7,CASSLVFAGEQYF
TRBV15,TRBJ2-1,CATSRGPAGGVNEQFF
TRBV7-8,TRBJ1-2,CASSLGTGFGYTF
TRBV7-3,TRBJ2-3,CASSPQTGAGDTQYF